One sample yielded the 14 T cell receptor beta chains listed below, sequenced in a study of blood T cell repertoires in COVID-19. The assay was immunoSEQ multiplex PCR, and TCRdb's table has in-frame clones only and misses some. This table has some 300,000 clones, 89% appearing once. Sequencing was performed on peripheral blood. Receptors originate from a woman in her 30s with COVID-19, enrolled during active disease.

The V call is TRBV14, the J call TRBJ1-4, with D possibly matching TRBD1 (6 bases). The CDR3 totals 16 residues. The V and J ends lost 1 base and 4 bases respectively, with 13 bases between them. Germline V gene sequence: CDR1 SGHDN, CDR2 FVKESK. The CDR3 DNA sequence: TGTGCCAGCAGCCAAGGCGGTCCAGGGGTTAATGAAAAACTGTTTTTT. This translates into CASSQGGPGVNEKLFF.

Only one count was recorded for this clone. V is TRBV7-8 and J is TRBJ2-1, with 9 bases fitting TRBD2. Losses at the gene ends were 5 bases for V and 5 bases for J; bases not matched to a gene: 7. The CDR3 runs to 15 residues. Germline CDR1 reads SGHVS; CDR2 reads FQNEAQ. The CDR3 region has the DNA TGTGCCAGCAGCCTAACTAGCGGGCGACACAATGAGCAGTTCTTC. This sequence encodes CASSLTSGRHNEQFF. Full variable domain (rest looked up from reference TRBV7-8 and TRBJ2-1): GAGVSQSPRYKVAKRGQDVALRCDPISGHVSLFWYQQALGQGPEFLTYFQNEAQLDKSGLPSDRFFAERPEGSVSTLKIQRTQQEDSAVYLCASSLTSGRHNEQFFGPGTRLTVL.

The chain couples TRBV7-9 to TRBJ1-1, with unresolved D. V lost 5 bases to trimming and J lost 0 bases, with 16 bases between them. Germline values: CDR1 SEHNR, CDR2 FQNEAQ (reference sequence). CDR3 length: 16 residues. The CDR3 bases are TGTGCCAGCAGCCCTACCGGGGTGGGGTTGAACACTGAAGCTTTCTTT. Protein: CASSPTGVGLNTEAFF.

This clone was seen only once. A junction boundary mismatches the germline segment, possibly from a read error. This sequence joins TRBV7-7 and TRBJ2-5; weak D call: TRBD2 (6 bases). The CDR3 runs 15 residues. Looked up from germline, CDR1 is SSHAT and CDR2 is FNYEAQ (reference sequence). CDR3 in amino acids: CASSLVGGDQETQYF. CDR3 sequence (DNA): TGTGCTAGCAGCTTAGTTGGCGGGGACCAAGAGACCCAGTACTTC.

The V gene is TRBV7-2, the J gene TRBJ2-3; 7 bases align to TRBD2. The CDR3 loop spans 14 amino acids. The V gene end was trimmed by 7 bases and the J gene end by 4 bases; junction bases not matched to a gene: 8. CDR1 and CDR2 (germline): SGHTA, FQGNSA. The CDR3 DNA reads TGTGCCAGCACCCTTGGGGGGGGAGCAGATACGCAGTATTTT. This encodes CASTLGGGADTQYF.

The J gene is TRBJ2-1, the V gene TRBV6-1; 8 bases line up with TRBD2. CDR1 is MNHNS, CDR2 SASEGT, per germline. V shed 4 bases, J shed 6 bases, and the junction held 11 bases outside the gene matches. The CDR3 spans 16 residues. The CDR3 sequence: CASSARGGAYINEQFF. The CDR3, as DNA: TGTGCCAGCAGTGCCCGGGGGGGGGCGTATATCAATGAGCAGTTCTTC.

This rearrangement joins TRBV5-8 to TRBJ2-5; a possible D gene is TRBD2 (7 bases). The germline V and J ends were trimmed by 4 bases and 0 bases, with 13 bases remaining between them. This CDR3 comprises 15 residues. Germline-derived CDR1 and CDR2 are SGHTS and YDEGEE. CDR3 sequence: CASSRGGGYQETQYF. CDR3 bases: TGTGCCAGCAGCCGAGGCGGGGGCTACCAAGAGACCCAGTACTTC.

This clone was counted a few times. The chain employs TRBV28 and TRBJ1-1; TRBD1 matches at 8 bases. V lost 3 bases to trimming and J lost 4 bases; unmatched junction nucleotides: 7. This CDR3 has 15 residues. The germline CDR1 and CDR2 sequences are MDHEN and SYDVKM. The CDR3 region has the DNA TGTGCCAGCAGTTTTGGGACAGGAGGGGCCACTGAAGCTTTCTTT. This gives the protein CASSFGTGGATEAFF.

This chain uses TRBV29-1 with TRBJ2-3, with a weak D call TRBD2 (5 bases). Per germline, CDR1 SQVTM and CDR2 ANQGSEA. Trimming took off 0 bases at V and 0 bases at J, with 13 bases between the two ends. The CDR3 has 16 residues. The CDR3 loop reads CSVEDLTGVSTDTQYF. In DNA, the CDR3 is TGCAGCGTTGAAGATCTTACCGGGGTTAGCACAGATACGCAGTATTTT.

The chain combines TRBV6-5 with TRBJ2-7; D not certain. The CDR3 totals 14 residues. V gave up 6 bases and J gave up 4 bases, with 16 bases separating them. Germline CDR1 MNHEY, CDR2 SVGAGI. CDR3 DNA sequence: TGTGCCAGCAGCGCGAGGTTTGGTATATACGAGCAGTACGTC. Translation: CASSARFGIYEQYV.

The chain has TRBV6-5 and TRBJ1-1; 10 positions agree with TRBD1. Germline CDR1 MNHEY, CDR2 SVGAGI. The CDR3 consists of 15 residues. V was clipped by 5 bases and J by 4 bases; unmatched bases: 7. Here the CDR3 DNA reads TGTGCCAGCAGTCGGGACAGGGGAGGTATCACTGAAGCTTTCTTT. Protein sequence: CASSRDRGGITEAFF.

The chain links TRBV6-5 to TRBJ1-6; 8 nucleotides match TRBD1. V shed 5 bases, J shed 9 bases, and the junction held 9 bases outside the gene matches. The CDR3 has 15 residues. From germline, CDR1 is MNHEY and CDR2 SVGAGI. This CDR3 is CASSPQGVLGSPLHF. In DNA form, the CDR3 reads TGTGCCAGCAGTCCACAGGGGGTATTAGGTTCACCCCTCCACTTT.

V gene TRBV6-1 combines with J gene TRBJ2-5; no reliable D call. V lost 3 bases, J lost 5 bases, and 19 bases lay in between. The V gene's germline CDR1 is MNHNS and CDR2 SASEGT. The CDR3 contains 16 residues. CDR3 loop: CASSDNTNLGWETQYF. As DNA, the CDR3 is TGTGCCAGCAGTGACAACACTAACCTAGGCTGGGAGACCCAGTACTTC.

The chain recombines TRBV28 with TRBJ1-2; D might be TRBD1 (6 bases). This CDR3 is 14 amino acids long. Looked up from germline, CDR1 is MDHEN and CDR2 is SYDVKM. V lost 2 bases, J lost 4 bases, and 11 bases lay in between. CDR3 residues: CASSLRGRGYGYTF. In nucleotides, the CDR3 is TGTGCCAGCAGTTTAAGGGGCAGGGGCTATGGCTACACCTTC.